The 14 T cell receptor beta chains below were found in one sample sequenced in a study of T cell repertoires in cytomegalovirus infection. TCRdb analysed the reads with MiXCR anew, one entry per CDR3 protein. This table holds fewer than 200,000 distinct CDR3 sequences, about 15% found once. The sequencing input was PBMCs. The source is a human donor in good health (CMV status not recorded). Some clones in this sample may be carry-over from other donors' samples.

This chain joins TRBV2 and TRBJ2-7; 8 positions agree with TRBD1. Per germline, CDR1 SNHLY and CDR2 FYNNEI. Trimming removed 4 bases from V and 2 bases from J; junction bases left unmatched: 7. The CDR3 runs 15 residues. The CDR3 nucleotides are TGTGCCAGCAGTGGGACGACAGGGGATCCCTACGAGCAGTACTTC. This gives the protein CASSGTTGDPYEQYF.

A note on this clonotype: At one end the junction does not follow the germline gene, possibly because of a read error. This chain links TRBV28 with TRBJ2-3, with D perhaps matching TRBD1 (5 bases). This CDR3 region has 19 residues. CDR1 is MDHEN and CDR2 is SYDVKM in the germline V gene. This CDR3 is CASSFPPNADARKTDTQYF. Written as DNA, the CDR3 is TGTGCCAGCAGTTTCCCTCCCAACGCGGACGCTAGGAAGACAGACACGCAGTATTTT.

The chain carries TRBV20-1 and TRBJ2-2, with 9 bases identical to TRBD2. In germline, CDR1 is DFQATT, CDR2 SNEGSKA (reference sequence). The CDR3 contains 14 residues. Trimming cost V 2 bases and J 5 bases; bases outside gene matches: 3. Here the CDR3 reads CSARPLAGTGELFF. The CDR3 DNA follows: TGCAGTGCTAGACCGCTAGCGGGGACCGGGGAGCTGTTTTTT.

This clonotype appeared many times. The chain carries TRBV7-8 and TRBJ2-5, with TRBD1 matching over 8 bases. Germline trimming cut 4 bases from V and 0 bases from J; bases unmatched to any gene: 10. The CDR3 runs 17 residues. CDR1 and CDR2 (germline): SGHVS, FQNEAQ. In nucleotides, the CDR3 is TGTGCCAGCAGCTCCCTGGACAGGGTAGGGAACCAAGAGACCCAGTACTTC. This sequence encodes CASSSLDRVGNQETQYF.

This clonotype was counted between two and nine times. The J gene is TRBJ2-6, the V gene TRBV6-2 or TRBV6-3, with D uncertain. Trimming removed 3 bases at V and 3 bases at J, with 9 bases between. Germline assignment: CDR1 MNHEY and CDR2 SVGEGT. The CDR3 covers 15 residues. This CDR3 is CASSYIRVGANVLTF. CDR3 nucleotide sequence: TGTGCCAGCAGTTATATTAGGGTTGGGGCCAACGTCCTGACTTTC.

This clonotype was observed a few times. The CDR3 sequence: CASGKTEAFF. The CDR3 nucleotides read TGTGCCAGCGGTAAAACTGAAGCTTTCTTT. The chain employs TRBV7-4 and TRBJ1-1, with D unresolved. Trimming took off 8 bases at V and 5 bases at J, with 6 bases between the two ends. CDR1 and CDR2 (germline): SGHVT, SQSDAQ. This CDR3 is 10 amino acids long.

This clonotype was recorded many times. The J gene is TRBJ1-2, the V gene TRBV12-5; D not resolved. This CDR3 contains 12 residues. Trimming removed 3 bases from V and 5 bases from J, with 7 bases in between. CDR1 and CDR2 from the germline V gene are LGHNT and FRNRAP. The CDR3 DNA follows: TGTGCTAGTGGTTTAATACCTTATGGCTACACCTTC. It translates to CASGLIPYGYTF.

The J gene is TRBJ2-7, the V gene TRBV29-1; D may match TRBD1 or TRBD2 (5 bases each). CDR3 size: 12 residues. Per germline, CDR1 SQVTM and CDR2 ANQGSEA. V lost 3 bases, J lost 9 bases, and 15 bases lay in between. The CDR3 sequence: CSVEGYGTGQYF. Here the CDR3 DNA reads TGCAGCGTTGAGGGGTACGGGACCGGGCAGTACTTC.

This chain joins TRBV19 and TRBJ2-2; tentative D call: TRBD2 (6 bases). With 4 bases removed from V and 7 bases from J, the gap between germline ends came to 16 bases. Germline CDR1 LNHDA, CDR2 SQIVND (reference sequence). This CDR3 has 15 residues. CDR3 sequence reads: CASSNAWEVIGELFF. Written as DNA, the CDR3 is TGTGCCAGTAGTAATGCATGGGAGGTCATCGGGGAGCTGTTTTTT.

This clonotype has ten or more counts. The chain employs TRBV7-2 and TRBJ2-4, with unresolved D. The CDR3 runs 13 residues. From germline, CDR1 is SGHTA and CDR2 FQGNSA. With 5 bases removed from V and 2 bases from J, the gap between germline ends came to 7 bases. CDR3 coding DNA: TGTGCCAGCAGCACGGGTCCCAAAAACATTCAGTACTTC. It codes for CASSTGPKNIQYF.

This clonotype was seen at least ten times. The rearrangement joins TRBV7-2 to TRBJ1-6, with a weak D call TRBD1 (6 bases). V lost 6 bases, J lost 12 bases, and 12 bases lay in between. Germline assignment: CDR1 SGHTA and CDR2 FQGNSA. This CDR3 comprises 12 residues. This CDR3 is CASSSTGRPLHF. In DNA, the CDR3 is TGTGCCAGCAGTTCGACAGGACGACCCCTCCACTTT.

In its sample, this clonotype was seen a few times. The V and J genes are TRBV10-3 and TRBJ1-1, with TRBD1 identical over 10 bases. Germline V gene sequence: CDR1 ENHRY, CDR2 SYGVKD. The CDR3 consists of 13 residues. J gave up 8 bases and V 5 bases, and 5 bases lay outside the gene matches. The CDR3 here is CAISMGTGEEAFF. For the CDR3, the DNA is TGTGCCATCAGTATGGGGACAGGGGAAGAAGCTTTCTTT.

This clonotype appeared many times. This chain joins TRBV5-1 and TRBJ1-4, with TRBD1 as a possible D gene (6 bases). The ends were cut back, 5 bases at V and 0 bases at J, with 11 bases in the middle. Germline V gene data show CDR1 as SGHRS and CDR2 as YFSETQ. The CDR3 loop spans 15 amino acids. The chain's CDR3 is CASRQGSPTNEKLFF. DNA of the CDR3: TGCGCCAGCAGGCAGGGGAGCCCAACTAATGAAAAACTGTTTTTT.

Many counts were recorded for this clonotype. This chain connects TRBV7-2 to TRBJ2-3; 10 bases agree with TRBD2. Germline loops: CDR1 SGHTA, CDR2 FQGNSA. Trimming took 2 bases from V and 4 from J; bases not matched to a gene: 9. This CDR3 has 17 residues. The CDR3 sequence is CASSLQPAGGSADTQYF. CDR3 DNA: TGTGCCAGCAGCTTACAGCCAGCGGGAGGGTCGGCAGATACGCAGTATTTT.